The following is a TCR beta chain sequence with its context. Its antigen has not been determined. It has no much larger one-base neighbor in the sample; base qualities were not kept. Patients with a history of autoimmune disease or receiving systemic immunosuppression were excluded from the trial. Peripheral blood for TCR sequencing was collected from all dose cohorts at baseline, on cycle 4 day 1, and on cycle 7 day 1. Samples came from an open-label, multicenter, first-in-human phase I dose-escalation trial of ivuxolimab. Adults with locally advanced or metastatic melanoma, renal cell, hepatocellular, or head and neck squamous cell carcinoma were enrolled in the trial. Before TCR sequencing, CD4+ and CD8+ T cells were separately sorted from peripheral blood. The record originates from a study of OX40 agonist ivuxolimab in advanced cancers. General notes on the study: The costimulatory receptor OX40 (CD134) was targeted by ivuxolimab, a fully human IgG2 agonistic monoclonal antibody. Of the 50 to 55 patients in dose escalation, about 20 had hepatocellular carcinoma, around 15 had melanoma, 9 had renal cell carcinoma and 9 had head and neck cancer. Intravenous ivuxolimab was administered to patients every 2 weeks at six dose levels: 0.01, 0.1, 0.3, 1.5, 3 and 10 mg/kg. The paper describes the monotherapy dose-escalation part (N ≈ 49 patients) of the phase I trial of ivuxolimab. Prior anti-PD-1, anti-PD-L1 or anti-CTLA-4 therapy was permitted, and approximately 42% of dose-escalation patients had received checkpoint inhibitors. Partial responses occurred in three dose-escalation patients, of whom one had hepatocellular carcinoma and two had cutaneous melanoma. In the dose-escalation cohort, 65% to 85% of patients were male, and the mean age was 60 years with a range of roughly 20 to 85. Peripheral TCRbeta sequencing was intended to test whether TCR sequence diversity was altered and clonal T-cell expansion was caused by ivuxolimab.

Results and caveats for the whole study, not just this receptor: After ivuxolimab, expanded clones were on average more numerous among CD8+ T cells than among CD4+ T cells. The antigen specificity of the clonally expanded peripheral T cells was not determined. Partial responders in the 0.1-3.0 mg/kg groups had among the lowest normalized peripheral clonal expansion, especially among CD8+ T cells. Low levels of normalized T-cell clonal expansion were also seen in some patients who did not respond. At doses of 0.1 to 3.0 mg/kg, clonal expansion of both CD4+ and CD8+ blood T cells was observed from baseline to week 6.

To sequence the TCRbeta CDR3 region, genomic DNA was isolated from the sorted cells. The immunoSEQ Assay was used to sequence the TCRbeta CDR3 regions. Imported from immuneACCESS, the table was reduced by TCRdb to in-frame sequences with V and J called. These copies leave out some clones; in studies compared against another copy, an unresolved V gene accounts for under half, and the cause of the remainder is not known. In all, the sample holds around 22,000 clones, and more than 70% of those were seen once. The leading ten clones occupy roughly 17% of the sample. V is pared back by 1 base and J by 4 bases, with 22 bases lying between the germline termini. CDR1 is given as KGHSH and CDR2 as LQKENI, both from the germline V gene. The CDR3 sequence holds 18 residues, the cysteine and phenylalanine included. The CDR3 DNA has 54 bases and is translated from base 1.

The specimen was CD4+ or CD8+ T cells sorted from blood, collected in a trial of the OX40 agonist ivuxolimab. The TCR comes from an adult with an advanced solid tumor such as melanoma, head and neck, liver or kidney cancer. The chain is encoded by TRBV18 joined to TRBJ1-2; the D gene assignment is ambiguous. The CDR3 protein is CASSPLAPHSTDGYGYTF. The nucleotide sequence is TGTGCCAGCTCACCACTTGCGCCGCACAGCACCGACGGCTATGGCTACACCTTC.